This T cell receptor beta chain was identified during a study of blood T cell repertoires in COVID-19. Study at large: COVID-19 samples from acute and convalescent phases originated in the United States, Italy and Spain. In each case, the material was cDNA or gDNA derived from T cells, B-cell-depleted T cells, or PBMCs.

In the original workflow: Amplifying reference gene primers gave estimates of nucleated cell counts. Libraries were prepared by immunoSEQ multiplex PCR; TCRdb keeps only in-frame clonotypes and omits some of them. The D gene and trimming were derived from the DNA, and the V and J assignments and clone size from that table. The table has about 140,000 clones, 79% seen once. The CDR3 is made up of 12 amino acids. Per the germline V gene, CDR1 is MNHEY and CDR2 is SVGEGT. Trimming removed 5 bases from V and 6 bases from J, with 10 bases in between. The TCR sequence derives from a man aged 55 to 70 with acute or convalescent COVID-19. The sample was peripheral blood. The gene calls are TRBV6-2 or TRBV6-3 and TRBJ1-1, with D tentatively TRBD1 (6 bases). CDR3 sequence: CASSMGGPEAFF. The CDR3 nucleotides are TGTGCCAGCAGTATGGGGGGGCCTGAAGCTTTCTTT.